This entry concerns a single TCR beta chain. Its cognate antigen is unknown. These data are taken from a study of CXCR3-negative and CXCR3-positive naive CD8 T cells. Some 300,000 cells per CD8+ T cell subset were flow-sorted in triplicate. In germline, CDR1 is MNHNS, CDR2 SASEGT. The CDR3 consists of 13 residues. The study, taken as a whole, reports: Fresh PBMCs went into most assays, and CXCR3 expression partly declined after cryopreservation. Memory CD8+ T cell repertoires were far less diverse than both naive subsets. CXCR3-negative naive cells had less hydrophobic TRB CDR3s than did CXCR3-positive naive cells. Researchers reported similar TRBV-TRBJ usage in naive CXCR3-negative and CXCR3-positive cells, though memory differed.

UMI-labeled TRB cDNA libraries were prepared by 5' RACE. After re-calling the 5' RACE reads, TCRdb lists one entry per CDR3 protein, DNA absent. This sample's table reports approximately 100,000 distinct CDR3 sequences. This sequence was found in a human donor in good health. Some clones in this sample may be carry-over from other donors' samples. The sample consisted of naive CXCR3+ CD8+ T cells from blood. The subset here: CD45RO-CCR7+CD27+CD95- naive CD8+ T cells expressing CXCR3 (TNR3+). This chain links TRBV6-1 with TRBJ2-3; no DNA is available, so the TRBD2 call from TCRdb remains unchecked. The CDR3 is CASSRGARDTQYF.